This T cell receptor beta chain comes out of a study of tumor-infiltrating lymphocytes in localized non-small cell lung cancer. The overall study: Several tumor histologies, both smoking statuses, and some post-neoadjuvant chemotherapy samples were included. Points from the study as a whole: T-cell fraction did not differ between immunotypes IM1 and IM2. Technical variation could not be separated from intratumor heterogeneity here.

Trimming removed 3 bases from V and 13 bases from J, with 13 bases in between. CDR3 length: 11 amino acids. The germline gives CDR1 SGHKS, CDR2 YYEKEE (reference sequence). Concerning this clone: What it recognizes is unknown.

Libraries were prepared by immunoSEQ multiplex PCR; TCRdb keeps only in-frame clonotypes and omits some of them. The repertoire holds 9,300 or so clones, with 60% to 80% as singletons. The sequenced sample was lung tumor tissue. This clonotype was sampled from a human donor with non-small cell lung cancer. The genes are TRBV5-5 and TRBJ1-2; D not certain. DNA for the CDR3: TGTGCCAGCAGCTCGACACGGACCGTCACCTTC. This encodes CASSSTRTVTF.